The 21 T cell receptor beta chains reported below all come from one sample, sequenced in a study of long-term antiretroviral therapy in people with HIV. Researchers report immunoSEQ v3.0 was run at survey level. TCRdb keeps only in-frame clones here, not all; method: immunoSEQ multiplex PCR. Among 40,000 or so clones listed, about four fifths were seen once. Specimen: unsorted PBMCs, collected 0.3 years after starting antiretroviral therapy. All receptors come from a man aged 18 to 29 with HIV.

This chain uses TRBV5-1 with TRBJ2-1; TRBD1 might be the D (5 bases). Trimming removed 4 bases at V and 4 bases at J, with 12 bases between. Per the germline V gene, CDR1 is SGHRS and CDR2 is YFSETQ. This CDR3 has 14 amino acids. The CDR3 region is CASSPSDNYNEQFF. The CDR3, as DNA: TGCGCCAGCAGCCCCTCGGACAATTACAATGAGCAGTTCTTC.

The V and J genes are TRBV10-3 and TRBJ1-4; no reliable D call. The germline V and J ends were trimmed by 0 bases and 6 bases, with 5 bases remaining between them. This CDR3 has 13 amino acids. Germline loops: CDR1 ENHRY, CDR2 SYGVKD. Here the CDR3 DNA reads TGTGCCATCAGTGAGTCGGTGGATGAAAAACTGTTTTTT. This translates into CAISESVDEKLFF.

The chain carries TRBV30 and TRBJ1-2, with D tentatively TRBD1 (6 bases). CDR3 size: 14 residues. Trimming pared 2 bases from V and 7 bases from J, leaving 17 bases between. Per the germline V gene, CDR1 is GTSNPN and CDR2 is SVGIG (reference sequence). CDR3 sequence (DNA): TGTGCCTGGAGTAAGGGACACCTTTCGGGTGGCTACACCTTC. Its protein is CAWSKGHLSGGYTF.

This CDR3 is CASSESWAINYGYTF. CDR3 DNA: TGTGCCAGCAGTGAATCGTGGGCGATCAACTATGGCTACACCTTC. The rearrangement uses TRBV6-1 and TRBJ1-2; no clear D. Per germline, CDR1 MNHNS and CDR2 SASEGT. The V end was cut by 2 bases, the J end by 2 bases, with 12 bases between. CDR3 length: 15 residues.

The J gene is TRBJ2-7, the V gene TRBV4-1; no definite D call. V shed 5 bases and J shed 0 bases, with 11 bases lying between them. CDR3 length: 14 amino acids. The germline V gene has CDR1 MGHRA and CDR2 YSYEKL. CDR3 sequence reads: CASSSGDSSYEQYF. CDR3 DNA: TGCGCCAGCAGCAGTGGGGATAGCTCCTACGAGCAGTACTTC.

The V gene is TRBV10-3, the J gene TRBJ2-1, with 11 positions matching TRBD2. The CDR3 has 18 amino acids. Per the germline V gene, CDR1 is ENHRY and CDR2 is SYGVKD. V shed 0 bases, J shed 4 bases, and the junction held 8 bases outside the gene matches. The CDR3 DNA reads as TGTGCCATCAGTGAGTCGACTAGCGGGAAGGCACTATACAATGAGCAGTTCTTC. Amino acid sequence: CAISESTSGKALYNEQFF.

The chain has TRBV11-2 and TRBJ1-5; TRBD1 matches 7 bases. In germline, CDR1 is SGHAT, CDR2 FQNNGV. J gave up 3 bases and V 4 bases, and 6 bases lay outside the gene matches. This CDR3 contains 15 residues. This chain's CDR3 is CASSWAGQNNQPQHF. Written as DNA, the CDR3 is TGTGCCAGCAGCTGGGCGGGACAGAACAATCAGCCCCAGCATTTT.

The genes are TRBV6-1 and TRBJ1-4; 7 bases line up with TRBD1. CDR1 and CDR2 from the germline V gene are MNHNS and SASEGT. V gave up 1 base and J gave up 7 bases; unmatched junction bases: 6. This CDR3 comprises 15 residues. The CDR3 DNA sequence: TGTGCCAGCAGTGAAGTAGAAGGGGGCGGTGAAAAACTGTTTTTT. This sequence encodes CASSEVEGGGEKLFF.

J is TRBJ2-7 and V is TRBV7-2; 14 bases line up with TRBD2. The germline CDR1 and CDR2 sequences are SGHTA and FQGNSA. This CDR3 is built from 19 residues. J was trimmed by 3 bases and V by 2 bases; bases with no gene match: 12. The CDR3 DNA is TGTGCCAGCAGCTTAAGAGGGTGGGGACTAGCGGGAGAGTTCTACGAGCAGTACTTC. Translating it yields CASSLRGWGLAGEFYEQYF.

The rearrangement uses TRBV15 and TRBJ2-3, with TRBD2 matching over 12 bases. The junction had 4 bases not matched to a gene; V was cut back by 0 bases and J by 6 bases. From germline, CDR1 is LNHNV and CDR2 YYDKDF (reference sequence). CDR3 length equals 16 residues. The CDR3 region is CATSRDRTSGADTQYF. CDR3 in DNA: TGTGCCACCAGCAGAGATAGGACTAGCGGGGCCGATACGCAGTATTTT.

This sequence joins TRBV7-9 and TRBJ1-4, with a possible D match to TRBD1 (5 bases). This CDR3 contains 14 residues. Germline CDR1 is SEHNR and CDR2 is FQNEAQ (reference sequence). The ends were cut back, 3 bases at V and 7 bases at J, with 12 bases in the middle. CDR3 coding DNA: TGTGCCAGCAGCTTGGGGCAGGCTCCTGAAAAACTGTTTTTT. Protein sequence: CASSLGQAPEKLFF.

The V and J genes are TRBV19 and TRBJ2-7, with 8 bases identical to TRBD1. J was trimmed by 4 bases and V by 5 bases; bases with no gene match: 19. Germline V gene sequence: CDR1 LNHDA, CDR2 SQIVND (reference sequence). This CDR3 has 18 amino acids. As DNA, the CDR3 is TGTGCCAGTAGTCAAAATTCTATACGACAGGGGAGCAAATACGAGCAGTACTTC. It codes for CASSQNSIRQGSKYEQYF. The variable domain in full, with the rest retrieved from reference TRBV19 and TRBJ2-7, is DGGITQSPKYLFRKEGQNVTLSCEQNLNHDAMYWYRQDPGQGLRLIYYSQIVNDFQKGDIAEGYSVSREKKESFPLTVTSAQKNPTAFYLCASSQNSIRQGSKYEQYFGPGTRLTVT.

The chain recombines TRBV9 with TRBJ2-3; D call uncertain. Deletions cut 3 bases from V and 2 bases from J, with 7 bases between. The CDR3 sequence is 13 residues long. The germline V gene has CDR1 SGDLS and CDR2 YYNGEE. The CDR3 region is CASSDRPTDTQYF. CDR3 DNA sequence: TGTGCCAGCAGCGACCGCCCCACAGATACGCAGTATTTT. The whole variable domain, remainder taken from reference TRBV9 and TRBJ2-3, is DSGVTQTPKHLITATGQRVTLRCSPRSGDLSVYWYQQSLDQGLQFLIQYYNGEERAKGNILERFSAQQFPDLHSELNLSSLELGDSALYFCASSDRPTDTQYFGPGTRLTVL.

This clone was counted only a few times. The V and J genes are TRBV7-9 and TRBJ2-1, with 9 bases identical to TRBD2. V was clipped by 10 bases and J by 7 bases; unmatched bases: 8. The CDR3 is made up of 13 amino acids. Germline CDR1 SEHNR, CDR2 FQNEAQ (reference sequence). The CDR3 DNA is TGTGCCATTAATTTAGCGGGGGATAATGAGCAGTTCTTC. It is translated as CAINLAGDNEQFF. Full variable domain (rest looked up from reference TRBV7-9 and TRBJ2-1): DTGVSQNPRHKITKRGQNVTFRCDPISEHNRLYWYRQTLGQGPEFLTYFQNEAQLEKSRLLSDRFSAERPKGSFSTLEIQRTEQGDSAMYLCAINLAGDNEQFFGPGTRLTVL.

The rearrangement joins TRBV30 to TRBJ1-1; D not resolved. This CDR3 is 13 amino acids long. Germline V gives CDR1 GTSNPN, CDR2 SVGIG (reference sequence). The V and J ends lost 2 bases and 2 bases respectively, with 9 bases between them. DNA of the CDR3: TGTGCCTGGAGTCTCTCGGGTAACACTGAAGCTTTCTTT. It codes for CAWSLSGNTEAFF.

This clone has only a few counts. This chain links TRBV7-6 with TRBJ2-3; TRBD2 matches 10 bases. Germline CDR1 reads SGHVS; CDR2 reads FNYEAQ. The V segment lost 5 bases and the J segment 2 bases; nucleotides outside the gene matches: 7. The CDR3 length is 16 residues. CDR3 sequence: CASSRASGSVTDTQYF. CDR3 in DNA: TGTGCCAGCAGCCGAGCTAGCGGGAGTGTCACAGATACGCAGTATTTT.

The CDR3 region has the DNA TGTGCCAGCAGTCCCAGGAGGGACGGAAACACTGAAGCTTTCTTT. This translates into CASSPRRDGNTEAFF. The chain carries TRBV25-1 and TRBJ1-1; the D gene is possibly TRBD1 (5 bases). The CDR3 covers 15 residues. Per germline, CDR1 MGHDK and CDR2 SYGVNS. V lost 5 bases to trimming and J lost 2 bases, with 15 bases between them.

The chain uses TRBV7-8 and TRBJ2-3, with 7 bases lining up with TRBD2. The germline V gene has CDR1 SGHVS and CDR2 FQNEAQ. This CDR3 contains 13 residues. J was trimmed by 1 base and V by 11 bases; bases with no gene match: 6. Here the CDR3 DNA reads TGTGCCGGGGGGGACGCCCGCACAGATACGCAGTATTTT. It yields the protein CAGGDARTDTQYF.

CDR3 DNA: TGTGCCACCAGCAGAGGCGGAGGGCGGCAAGAGACCCAGTACTTC. Amino acids: CATSRGGGRQETQYF. The rearrangement uses TRBV15 and TRBJ2-5, with D perhaps TRBD2 (6 bases). Between the trimmed V and J ends, which lost 1 base and 2 bases, there was a span of 11 bases. Looked up from germline, CDR1 is LNHNV and CDR2 is YYDKDF (reference sequence). This CDR3 has 15 residues.

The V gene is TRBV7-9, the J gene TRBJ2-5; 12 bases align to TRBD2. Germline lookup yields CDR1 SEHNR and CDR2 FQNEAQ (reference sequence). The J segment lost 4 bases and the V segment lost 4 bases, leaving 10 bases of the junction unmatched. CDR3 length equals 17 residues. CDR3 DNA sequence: TGTGCCAGCAGCTCCTCCAAACTGGGACTAGCGGGAGAGACCCAGTACTTC. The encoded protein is CASSSSKLGLAGETQYF. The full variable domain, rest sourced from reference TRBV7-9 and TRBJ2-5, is DTGVSQNPRHKITKRGQNVTFRCDPISEHNRLYWYRQTLGQGPEFLTYFQNEAQLEKSRLLSDRFSAERPKGSFSTLEIQRTEQGDSAMYLCASSSSKLGLAGETQYFGPGTRLLVL.

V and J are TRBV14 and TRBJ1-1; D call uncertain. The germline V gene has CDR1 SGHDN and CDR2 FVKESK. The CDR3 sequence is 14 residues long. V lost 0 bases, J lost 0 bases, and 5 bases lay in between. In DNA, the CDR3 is TGTGCCAGCAGCCAAGACGGTGTGAACACTGAAGCTTTCTTT. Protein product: CASSQDGVNTEAFF.